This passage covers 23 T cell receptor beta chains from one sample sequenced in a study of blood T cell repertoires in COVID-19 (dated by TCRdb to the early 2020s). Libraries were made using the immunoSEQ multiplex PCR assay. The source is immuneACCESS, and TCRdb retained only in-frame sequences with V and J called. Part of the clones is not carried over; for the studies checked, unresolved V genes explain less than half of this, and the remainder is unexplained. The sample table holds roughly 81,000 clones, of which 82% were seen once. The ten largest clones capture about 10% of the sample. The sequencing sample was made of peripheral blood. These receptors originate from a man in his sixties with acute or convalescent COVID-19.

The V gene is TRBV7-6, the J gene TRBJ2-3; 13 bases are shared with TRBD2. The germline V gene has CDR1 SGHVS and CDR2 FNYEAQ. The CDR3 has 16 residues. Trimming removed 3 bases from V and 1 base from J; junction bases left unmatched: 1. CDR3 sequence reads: CASSLGLAGRTDTQYF. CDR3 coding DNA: TGTGCCAGCAGCTTGGGACTAGCGGGGCGCACAGATACGCAGTATTTT.

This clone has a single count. The CDR3 DNA sequence: TGTGCCAGCAGCTCTCCAGACACTGAAGCTTTCTTT. Its translation is CASSSPDTEAFF. The chain links TRBV5-4 to TRBJ1-1; no definite D call. With 3 bases removed from V and 3 bases from J, the gap between germline ends came to 6 bases. The CDR3 spans 12 residues. Looked up from germline, CDR1 is SGHNT and CDR2 is YYREEE (reference sequence).

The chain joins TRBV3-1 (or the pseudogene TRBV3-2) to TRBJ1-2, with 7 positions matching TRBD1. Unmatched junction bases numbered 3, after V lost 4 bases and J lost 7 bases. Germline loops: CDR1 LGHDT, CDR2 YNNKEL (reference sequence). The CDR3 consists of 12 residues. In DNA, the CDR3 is TGTGCCAGCAGCCCGACAGGGAGTGGCTACACCTTC. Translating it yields CASSPTGSGYTF.

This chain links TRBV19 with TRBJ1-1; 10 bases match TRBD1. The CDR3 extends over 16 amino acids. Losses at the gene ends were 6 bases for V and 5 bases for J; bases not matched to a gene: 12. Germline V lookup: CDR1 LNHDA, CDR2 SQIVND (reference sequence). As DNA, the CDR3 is TGTGCCAGTAGCGTTCCCGGGACAGGGGCTGGAACTGAAGCTTTCTTT. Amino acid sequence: CASSVPGTGAGTEAFF. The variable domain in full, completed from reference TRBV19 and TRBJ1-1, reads DGGITQSPKYLFRKEGQNVTLSCEQNLNHDAMYWYRQDPGQGLRLIYYSQIVNDFQKGDIAEGYSVSREKKESFPLTVTSAQKNPTAFYLCASSVPGTGAGTEAFFGQGTRLTVV.

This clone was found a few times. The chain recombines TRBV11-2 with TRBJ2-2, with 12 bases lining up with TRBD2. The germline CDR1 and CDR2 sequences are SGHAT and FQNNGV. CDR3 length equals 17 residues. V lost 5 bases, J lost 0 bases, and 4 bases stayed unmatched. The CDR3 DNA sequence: TGTGCCAGCAGCCCCCTAGCGGGGGGGTCGAACACCGGGGAGCTGTTTTTT. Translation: CASSPLAGGSNTGELFF.

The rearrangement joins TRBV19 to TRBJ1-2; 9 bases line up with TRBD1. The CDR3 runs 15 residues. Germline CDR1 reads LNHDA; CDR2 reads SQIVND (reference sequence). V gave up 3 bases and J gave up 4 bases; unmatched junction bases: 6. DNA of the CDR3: TGTGCCAGTAGTATGATGGGACAGGGCTTCTATGGCTACACCTTC. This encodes CASSMMGQGFYGYTF.

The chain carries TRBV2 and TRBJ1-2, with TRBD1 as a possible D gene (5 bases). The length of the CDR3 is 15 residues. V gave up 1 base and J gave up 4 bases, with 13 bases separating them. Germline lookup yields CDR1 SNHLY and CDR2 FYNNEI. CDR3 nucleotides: TGTGCCAGCAGTGAAGAATGGGGGGGTAGCTATGGCTACACCTTC. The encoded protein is CASSEEWGGSYGYTF.

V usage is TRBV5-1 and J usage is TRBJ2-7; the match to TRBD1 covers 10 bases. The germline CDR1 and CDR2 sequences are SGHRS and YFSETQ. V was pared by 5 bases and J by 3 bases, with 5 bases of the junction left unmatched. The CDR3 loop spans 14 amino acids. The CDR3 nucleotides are TGCGCCAGCAGTTCCGGGACAGGGGTCTACGAGCAGTACTTC. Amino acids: CASSSGTGVYEQYF.

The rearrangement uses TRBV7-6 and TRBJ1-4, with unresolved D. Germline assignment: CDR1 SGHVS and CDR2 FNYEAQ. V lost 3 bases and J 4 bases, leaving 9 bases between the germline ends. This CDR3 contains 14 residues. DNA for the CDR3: TGTGCCAGCAGCTTGGGAGGTGGTAATGAAAAACTGTTTTTT. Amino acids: CASSLGGGNEKLFF.

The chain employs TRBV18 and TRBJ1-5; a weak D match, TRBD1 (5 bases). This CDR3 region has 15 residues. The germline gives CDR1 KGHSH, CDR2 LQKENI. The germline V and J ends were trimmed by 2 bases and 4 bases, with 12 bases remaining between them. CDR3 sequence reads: CASSPNQGENQPQHF. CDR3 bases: TGTGCCAGCTCACCAAACCAGGGTGAGAATCAGCCCCAGCATTTT.

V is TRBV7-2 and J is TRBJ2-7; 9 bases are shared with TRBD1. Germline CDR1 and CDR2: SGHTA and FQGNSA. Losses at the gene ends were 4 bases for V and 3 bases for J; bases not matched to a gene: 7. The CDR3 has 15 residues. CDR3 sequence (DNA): TGTGCCAGCAGCTACGGGACAGGGCAAAGCTACGAGCAGTACTTC. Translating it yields CASSYGTGQSYEQYF.

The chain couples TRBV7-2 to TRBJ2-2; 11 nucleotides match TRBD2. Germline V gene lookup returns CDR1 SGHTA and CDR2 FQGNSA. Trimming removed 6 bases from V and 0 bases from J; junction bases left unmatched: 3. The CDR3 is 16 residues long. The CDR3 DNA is TGTGCCAGCAGAGCACTAGCGGGGGCGAACACCGGGGAGCTGTTTTTT. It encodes CASRALAGANTGELFF.

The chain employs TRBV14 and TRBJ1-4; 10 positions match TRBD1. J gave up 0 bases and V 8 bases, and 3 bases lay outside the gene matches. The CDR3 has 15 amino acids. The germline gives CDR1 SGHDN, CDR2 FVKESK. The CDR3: CASGTGAATNEKLFF. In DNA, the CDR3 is TGTGCCAGCGGGACAGGGGCCGCAACTAATGAAAAACTGTTTTTT.

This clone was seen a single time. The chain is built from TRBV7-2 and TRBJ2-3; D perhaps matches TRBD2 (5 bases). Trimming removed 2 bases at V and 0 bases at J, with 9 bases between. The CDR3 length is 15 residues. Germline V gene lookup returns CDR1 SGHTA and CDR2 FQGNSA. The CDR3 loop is CASSLSSGSTDTQYF. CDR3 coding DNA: TGTGCCAGCAGCTTATCCAGCGGAAGCACAGATACGCAGTATTTT.

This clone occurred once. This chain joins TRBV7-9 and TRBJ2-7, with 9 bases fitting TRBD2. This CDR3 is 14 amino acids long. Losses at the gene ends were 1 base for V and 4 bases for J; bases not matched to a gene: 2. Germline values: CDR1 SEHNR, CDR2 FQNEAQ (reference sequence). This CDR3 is CASSLGSGRYEQYF. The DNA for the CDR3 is TGTGCCAGCAGCTTAGGTAGCGGGAGATACGAGCAGTACTTC.

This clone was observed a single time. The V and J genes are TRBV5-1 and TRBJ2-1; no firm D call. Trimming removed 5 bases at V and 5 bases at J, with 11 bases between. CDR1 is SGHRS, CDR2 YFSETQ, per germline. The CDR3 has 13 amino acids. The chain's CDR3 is CASRLGVDNEQFF. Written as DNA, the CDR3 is TGCGCCAGCAGACTTGGTGTAGACAATGAGCAGTTCTTC.

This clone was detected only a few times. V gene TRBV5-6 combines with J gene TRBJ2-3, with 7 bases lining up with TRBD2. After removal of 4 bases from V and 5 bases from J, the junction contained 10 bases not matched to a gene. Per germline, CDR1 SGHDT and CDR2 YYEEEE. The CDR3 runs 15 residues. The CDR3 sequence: CASSGLEGVGDTQYF. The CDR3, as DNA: TGTGCCAGCAGCGGACTAGAGGGAGTGGGAGATACGCAGTATTTT. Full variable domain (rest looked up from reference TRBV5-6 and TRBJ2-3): DAGVTQSPTHLIKTRGQQVTLRCSPKSGHDTVSWYQQALGQGPQFIFQYYEEEERQRGNFPDRFSGHQFPNYSSELNVNALLLGDSALYLCASSGLEGVGDTQYFGPGTRLTVL.

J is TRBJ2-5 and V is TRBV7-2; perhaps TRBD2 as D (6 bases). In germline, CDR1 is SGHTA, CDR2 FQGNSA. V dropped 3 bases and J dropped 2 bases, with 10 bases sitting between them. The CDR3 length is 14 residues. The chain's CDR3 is CASSFRSGQETQYF. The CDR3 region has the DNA TGTGCCAGCAGCTTCCGTAGCGGACAAGAGACCCAGTACTTC.

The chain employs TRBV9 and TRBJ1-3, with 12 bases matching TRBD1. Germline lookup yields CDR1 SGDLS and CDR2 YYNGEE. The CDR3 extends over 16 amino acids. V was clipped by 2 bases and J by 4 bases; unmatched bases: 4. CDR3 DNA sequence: TGTGCCAGCAGCGTGGGACAGGGGGCGCCAGGAAACACCATATATTTT. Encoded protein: CASSVGQGAPGNTIYF.

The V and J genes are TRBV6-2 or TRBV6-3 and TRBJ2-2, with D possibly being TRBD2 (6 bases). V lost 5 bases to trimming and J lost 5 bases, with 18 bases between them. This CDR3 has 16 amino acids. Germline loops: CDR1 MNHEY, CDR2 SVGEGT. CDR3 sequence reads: CASSLLLEGWTGELFF. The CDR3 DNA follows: TGTGCCAGCAGTCTACTCCTGGAGGGCTGGACCGGGGAGCTGTTTTTT.

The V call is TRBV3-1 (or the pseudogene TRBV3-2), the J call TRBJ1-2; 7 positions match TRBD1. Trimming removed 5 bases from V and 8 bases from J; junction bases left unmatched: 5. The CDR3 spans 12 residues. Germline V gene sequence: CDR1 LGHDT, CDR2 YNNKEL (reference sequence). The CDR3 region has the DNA TGTGCCAGCAGCGTCCGACAGGGAGGCTACACCTTC. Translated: CASSVRQGGYTF.

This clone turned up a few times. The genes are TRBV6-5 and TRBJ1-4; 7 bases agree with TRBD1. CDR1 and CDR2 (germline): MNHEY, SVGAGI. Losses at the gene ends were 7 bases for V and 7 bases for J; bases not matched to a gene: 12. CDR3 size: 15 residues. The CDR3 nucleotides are TGTGCCAGCACCATGACAGGGACGATTCGTGAAAAACTGTTTTTT. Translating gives CASTMTGTIREKLFF.

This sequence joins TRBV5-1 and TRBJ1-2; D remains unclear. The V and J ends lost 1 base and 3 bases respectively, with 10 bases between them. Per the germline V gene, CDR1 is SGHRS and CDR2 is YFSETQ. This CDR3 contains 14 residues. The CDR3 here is CASSLSGRDYGYTF. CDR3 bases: TGCGCCAGCAGCTTGTCCGGGAGGGACTATGGCTACACCTTC. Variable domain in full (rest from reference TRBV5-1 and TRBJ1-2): KAGVTQTPRYLIKTRGQQVTLSCSPISGHRSVSWYQQTPGQGLQFLFEYFSETQRNKGNFPGRFSGRQFSNSRSEMNVSTLELGDSALYLCASSLSGRDYGYTFGSGTRLTVV.